This TCR beta chain was captured by sequencing in a study of Ad26.COV2.S vaccination and SARS-CoV-2 variants. Described treatment: approximately 18 received Ad26.COV2.S at low or high dose, single or two shots; a few received placebo; per-sample allocation not given. On day 63 after the first injection, vaccine and placebo recipients gave samples. Sequencing used immunoSEQ multiplex PCR; TCRdb keeps in-frame clones, though not all of them. The data contain under 550,000 clones, about 93% of them singletons. This TCR came from a person between 18 and 59 years old who received the Ad26.COV2.S COVID-19 vaccine or a placebo. The sequenced sample was peripheral blood, obtained in a trial of Ad26.COV2.S vaccine versus placebo.

Here the CDR3 DNA reads TGTGCCAGCAGCCAAGTATGGAACACTGAAGCTTTCTTT. This encodes CASSQVWNTEAFF. The chain uses TRBV14 and TRBJ1-1; D not certain. The ends were cut back, 1 base at V and 1 base at J, with 4 bases in the middle. Germline lookup yields CDR1 SGHDN and CDR2 FVKESK. There are 13 residues in the CDR3.